Sequencing of this T cell receptor (beta chain) was carried out in a study of blood T cell repertoires in COVID-19. The method was immunoSEQ multiplex PCR; TCRdb's version includes in-frame clones alone and lacks a portion of them. The sample includes about 280,000 clones, approximately 83% seen only once; the top ten take 8% to 9.5%. This CDR3 region has 16 residues. CDR1 is SGHDT and CDR2 is YYEEEE in the germline V gene. V shed 0 bases and J shed 2 bases, with 12 bases lying between them. Sequencing was done on a sample of peripheral blood. The TCR was taken from a woman between 50 and 59 years old who had recovered from COVID-19. J is TRBJ1-5 and V is TRBV5-6; no clear D. The CDR3 sequence: CASSLEGGRGNQPQHF. The DNA of the CDR3 is TGTGCCAGCAGCTTGGAAGGAGGACGCGGCAATCAGCCCCAGCATTTT.